The source of this T cell receptor beta chain is a study of T cells expressing NK-cell markers. This CDR3 contains 12 residues. Germline CDR1 is SGHDT and CDR2 is YYEEEE. Points from the study as a whole: The CD3+CD56-NKG2C+ fraction of a handful of donors was likewise dominated by these clonotypes.

TCRdb reprocessed the 5' RACE reads, with one entry per CDR3 protein and no DNA. This sample's table reports about 260,000 distinct CDR3 sequences. Turning to this clonotype: Its antigen remains unknown.

The TCR sequence derives from a man aged 18 to 30 in good health. The material sequenced was blood T cells: a sorted CD56 or NKG2C T cell subset, CD4+ or CD8+ T cells, or bulk PBMC T cells (not recorded which). The chain recombines TRBV5-6 with TRBJ2-1; lacking DNA, the TRBD2 call made by TCRdb goes unchecked. The CDR3 is CASSLEQQPSFF.